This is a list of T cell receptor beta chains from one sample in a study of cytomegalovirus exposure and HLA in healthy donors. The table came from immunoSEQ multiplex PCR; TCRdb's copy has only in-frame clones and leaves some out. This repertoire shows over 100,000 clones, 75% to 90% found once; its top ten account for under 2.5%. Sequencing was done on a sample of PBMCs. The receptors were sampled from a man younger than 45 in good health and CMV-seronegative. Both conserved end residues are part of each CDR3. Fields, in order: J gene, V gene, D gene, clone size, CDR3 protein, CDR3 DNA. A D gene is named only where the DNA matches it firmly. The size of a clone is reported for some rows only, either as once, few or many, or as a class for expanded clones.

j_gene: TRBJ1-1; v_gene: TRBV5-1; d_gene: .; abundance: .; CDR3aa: CASRDISGNTEAFF; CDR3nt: TGCGCCAGCAGGGACATCTCGGGGAACACTGAAGCTTTCTTT
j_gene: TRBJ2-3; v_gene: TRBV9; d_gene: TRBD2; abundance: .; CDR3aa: CASSLPSSGATDTQYF; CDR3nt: TGTGCCAGCAGCTTACCAAGTAGCGGGGCCACAGATACGCAGTATTTT
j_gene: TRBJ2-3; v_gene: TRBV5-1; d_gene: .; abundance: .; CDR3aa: CASSLATSTDTQYF; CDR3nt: TGCGCCAGCAGCTTGGCCACTAGCACAGATACGCAGTATTTT
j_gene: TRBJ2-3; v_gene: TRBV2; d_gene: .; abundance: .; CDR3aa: CASSEAGVSTDTQYF; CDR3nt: TGTGCCAGCAGTGAAGCAGGGGTAAGCACAGATACGCAGTATTTT
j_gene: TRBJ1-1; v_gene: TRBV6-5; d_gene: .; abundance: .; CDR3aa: CASRWGDLNTEAFF; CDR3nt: TGTGCCAGCCGCTGGGGCGACTTGAACACTGAAGCTTTCTTT
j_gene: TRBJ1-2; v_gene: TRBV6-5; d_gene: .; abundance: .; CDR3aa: CASSYVSGGGYTF; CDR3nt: TGTGCCAGCAGTTACGTTTCGGGCGGGGGCTACACCTTC
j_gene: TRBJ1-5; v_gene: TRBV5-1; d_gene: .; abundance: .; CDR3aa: CASSLDSYSNQPQHF; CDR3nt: TGCGCCAGCAGCTTGGACAGCTATAGCAATCAGCCCCAGCATTTT
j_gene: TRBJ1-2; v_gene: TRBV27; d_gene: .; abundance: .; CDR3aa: CASSLAYNYGYTF; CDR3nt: TGTGCCAGCAGTTTAGCCTACAACTATGGCTACACCTTC
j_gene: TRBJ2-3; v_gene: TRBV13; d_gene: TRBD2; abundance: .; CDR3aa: CASSSGTSTYDTQYF; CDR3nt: TGTGCCAGCAGCTCTGGGACTAGTACTTACGATACGCAGTATTTT
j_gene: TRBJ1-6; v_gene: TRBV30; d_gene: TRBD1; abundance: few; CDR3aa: CAWSPRGGHNSPLHF; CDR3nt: TGTGCCTGGAGCCCCCGAGGGGGCCATAATTCACCCCTCCACTTT
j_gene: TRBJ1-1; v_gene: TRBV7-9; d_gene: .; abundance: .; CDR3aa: CSSSLGPGGRTEAFF; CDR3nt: TGTTCCAGCAGCTTAGGCCCCGGGGGGCGAACTGAAGCTTTCTTT
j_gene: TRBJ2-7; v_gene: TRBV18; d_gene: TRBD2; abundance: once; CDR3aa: CASSPPSGGSADEQYF; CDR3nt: TGTGCCAGCTCACCACCCAGCGGGGGATCGGCCGACGAGCAGTACTTC
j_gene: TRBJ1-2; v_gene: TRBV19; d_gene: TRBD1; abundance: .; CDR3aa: CASIKTGNYGYTF; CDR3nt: TGTGCCAGTATTAAGACAGGGAACTATGGCTACACCTTC
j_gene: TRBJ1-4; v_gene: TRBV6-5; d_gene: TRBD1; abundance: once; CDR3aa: CASSYEGTDYEKLFF; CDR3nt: TGTGCCAGCAGTTACGAGGGGACAGATTATGAAAAACTGTTTTTT
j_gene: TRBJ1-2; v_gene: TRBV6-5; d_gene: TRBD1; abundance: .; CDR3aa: CASSYLGTGRNGYTF; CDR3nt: TGTGCCAGCAGTTACCTTGGGACAGGGAGAAACGGCTACACCTTC
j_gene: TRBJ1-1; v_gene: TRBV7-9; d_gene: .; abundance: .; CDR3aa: CASSLQGSSEAFF; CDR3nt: TGTGCCAGCAGCTTACAGGGGTCATCTGAAGCTTTCTTT
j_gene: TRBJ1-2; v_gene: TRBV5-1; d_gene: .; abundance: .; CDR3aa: CASSVESRGGYGYTF; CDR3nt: TGCGCCAGCAGCGTTGAATCCCGGGGTGGGTATGGCTACACCTTC
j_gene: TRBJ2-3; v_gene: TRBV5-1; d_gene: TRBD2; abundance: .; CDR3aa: CASSQGLAGGPFTDTQYF; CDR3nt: TGCGCCAGCAGCCAGGGACTAGCGGGGGGGCCTTTTACAGATACGCAGTATTTT
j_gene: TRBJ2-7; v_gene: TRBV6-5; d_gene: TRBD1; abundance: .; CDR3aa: CASRTHRGHYEQYF; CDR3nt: TGTGCCAGCAGAACCCACAGGGGACACTACGAGCAGTACTTC
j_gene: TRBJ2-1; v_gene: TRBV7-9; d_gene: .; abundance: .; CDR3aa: CSSSATESRLVNSEQFF; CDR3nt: TGTTCCAGCAGCGCTACCGAGTCGAGACTAGTCAACAGTGAGCAGTTCTTC
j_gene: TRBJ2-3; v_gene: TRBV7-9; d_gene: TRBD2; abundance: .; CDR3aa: CASSLAAGASTDTQYF; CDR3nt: TGTGCCAGCAGCTTAGCAGCGGGGGCCAGCACAGATACGCAGTATTTT
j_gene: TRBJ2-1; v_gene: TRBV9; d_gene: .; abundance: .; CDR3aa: CASSVGQEQFF; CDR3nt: TGTGCCAGCAGCGTAGGGCAGGAGCAGTTCTTC
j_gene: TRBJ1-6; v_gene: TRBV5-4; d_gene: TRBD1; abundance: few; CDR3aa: CASSPPGQGMAPLHF; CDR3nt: TGTGCCAGCAGCCCGCCGGGACAGGGGATGGCACCCCTCCACTTT
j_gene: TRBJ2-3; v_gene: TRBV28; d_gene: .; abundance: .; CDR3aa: CASSSPQGRTDTQYF; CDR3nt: TGTGCCAGCAGTTCCCCCCAGGGCCGCACAGATACGCAGTATTTT
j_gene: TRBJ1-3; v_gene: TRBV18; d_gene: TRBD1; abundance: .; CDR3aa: CASSSPGQGSGNTIYF; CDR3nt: TGTGCCAGCTCATCCCCGGGACAGGGCTCTGGAAACACCATATATTTT
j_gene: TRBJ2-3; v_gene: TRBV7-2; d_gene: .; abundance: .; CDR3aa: CASSPQDTQYF; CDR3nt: TGTGCCAGCAGCCCACAGGATACGCAGTATTTT
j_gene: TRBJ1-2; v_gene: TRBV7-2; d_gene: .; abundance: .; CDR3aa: CASSPTGLSGYTF; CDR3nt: TGTGCCAGCAGCCCCACCGGTTTGTCCGGCTACACCTTC
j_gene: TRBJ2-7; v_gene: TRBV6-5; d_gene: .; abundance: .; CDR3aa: CASSWDTLEQYF; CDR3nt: TGTGCCAGCAGTTGGGACACCCTAGAGCAGTACTTC
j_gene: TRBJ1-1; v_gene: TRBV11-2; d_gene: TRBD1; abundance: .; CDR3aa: CASSLEPGGGTEAFF; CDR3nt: TGTGCCAGCAGCTTAGAACCAGGGGGAGGCACTGAAGCTTTCTTT
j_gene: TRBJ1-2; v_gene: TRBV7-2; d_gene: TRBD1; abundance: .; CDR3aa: CASSLGDRVNNYGYTF; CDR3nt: TGTGCCAGCAGCTTAGGGGACAGGGTGAATAACTATGGCTACACCTTC
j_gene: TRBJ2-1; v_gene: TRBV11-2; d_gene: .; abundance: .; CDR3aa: CASSLEAGPGNEQFF; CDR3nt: TGTGCCAGCAGCTTAGAGGCAGGCCCTGGCAATGAGCAGTTCTTC
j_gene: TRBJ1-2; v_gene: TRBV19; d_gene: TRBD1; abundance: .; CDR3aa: CASSLSPGQGSYGYTF; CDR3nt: TGTGCCAGTAGCCTCTCTCCGGGACAGGGTTCATATGGCTACACCTTC
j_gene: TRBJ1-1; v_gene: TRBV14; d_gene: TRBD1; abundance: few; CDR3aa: CASSGRQGIYTEAFF; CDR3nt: TGTGCCAGCAGCGGACGACAGGGGATCTACACTGAAGCTTTCTTT
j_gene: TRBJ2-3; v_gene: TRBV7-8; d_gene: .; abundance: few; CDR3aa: CASSLAQGTAAATDTQYF; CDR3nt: TGTGCCAGCAGCTTAGCGCAGGGTACCGCCGCCGCCACAGATACGCAGTATTTT
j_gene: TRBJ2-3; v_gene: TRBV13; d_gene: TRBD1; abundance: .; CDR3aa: CASSLWQGADTQYF; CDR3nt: TGTGCCAGCAGCTTATGGCAGGGGGCAGATACGCAGTATTTT
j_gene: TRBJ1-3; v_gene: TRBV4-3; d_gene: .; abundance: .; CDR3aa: CASSQVARGDSGNTIYF; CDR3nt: TGCGCCAGCAGCCAAGTCGCCCGCGGAGACTCTGGAAACACCATATATTTT
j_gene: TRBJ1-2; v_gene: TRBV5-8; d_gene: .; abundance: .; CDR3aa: CASSWGLVGSFF; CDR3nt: TGTGCCAGCAGCTGGGGCCTGGTGGGGTCCTTCTTC
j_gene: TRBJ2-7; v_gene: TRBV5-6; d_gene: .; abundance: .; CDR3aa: CASSFGRVGEQYF; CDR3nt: TGTGCCAGCAGCTTCGGCAGGGTGGGCGAGCAGTACTTC
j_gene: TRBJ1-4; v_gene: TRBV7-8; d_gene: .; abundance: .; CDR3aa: CASSLRGGSNEKLFF; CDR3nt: TGTGCCAGCAGCTTGCGGGGAGGGTCTAATGAAAAACTGTTTTTT
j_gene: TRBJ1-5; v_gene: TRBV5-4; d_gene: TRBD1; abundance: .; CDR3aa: CASSREPGQGNQPQHF; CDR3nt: TGTGCCAGCAGCCGCGAACCGGGACAGGGCAATCAGCCCCAGCATTTT
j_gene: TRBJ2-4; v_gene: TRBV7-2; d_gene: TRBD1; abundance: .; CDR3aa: CASSLGQGAKNSQYF; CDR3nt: TGTGCCAGCAGCTTAGGACAGGGCGCCAAAAACAGTCAGTACTTC
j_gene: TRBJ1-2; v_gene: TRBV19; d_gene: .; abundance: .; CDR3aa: CASSIGMNVATF; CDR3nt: TGTGCCAGTAGTATTGGAATGAATGTAGCCACCTTC
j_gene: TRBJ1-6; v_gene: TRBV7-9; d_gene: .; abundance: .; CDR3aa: CASTSRWQDNSPLHF; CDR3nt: TGTGCCAGCACCTCCCGTTGGCAAGATAATTCACCCCTCCACTTT
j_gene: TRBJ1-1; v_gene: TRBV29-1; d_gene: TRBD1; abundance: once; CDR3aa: CSVGQGDTEAFF; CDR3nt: TGCAGCGTGGGACAGGGAGACACTGAAGCTTTCTTT
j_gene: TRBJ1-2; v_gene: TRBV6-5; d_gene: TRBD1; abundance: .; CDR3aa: CASSQQGTGGYTF; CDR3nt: TGTGCCAGCAGTCAACAGGGGACGGGTGGCTACACCTTC
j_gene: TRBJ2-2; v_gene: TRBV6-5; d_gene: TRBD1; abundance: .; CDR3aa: CASRTQGAGELFF; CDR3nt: TGTGCCAGCAGGACACAGGGGGCCGGGGAGCTGTTTTTT
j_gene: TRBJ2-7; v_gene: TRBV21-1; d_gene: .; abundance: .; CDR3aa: CASSKEVPGYEQYF; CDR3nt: TGTGCCAGCAGCAAAGAGGTCCCGGGTTACGAGCAGTACTTC